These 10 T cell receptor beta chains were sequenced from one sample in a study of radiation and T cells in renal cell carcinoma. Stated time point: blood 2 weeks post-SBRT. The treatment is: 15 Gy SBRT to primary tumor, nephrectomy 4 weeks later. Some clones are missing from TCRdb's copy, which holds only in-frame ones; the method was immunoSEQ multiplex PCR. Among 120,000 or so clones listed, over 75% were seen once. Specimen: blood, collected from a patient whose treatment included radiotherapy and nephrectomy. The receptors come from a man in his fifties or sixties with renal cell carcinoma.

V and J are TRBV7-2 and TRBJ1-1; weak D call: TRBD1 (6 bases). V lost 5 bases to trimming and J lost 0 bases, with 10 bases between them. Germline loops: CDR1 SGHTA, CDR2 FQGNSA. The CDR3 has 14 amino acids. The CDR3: CASSPGQLNTEAFF. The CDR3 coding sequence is TGTGCCAGCAGCCCCGGACAGCTGAACACTGAAGCTTTCTTT. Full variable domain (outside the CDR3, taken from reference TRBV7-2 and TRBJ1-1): GAGVSQSPSNKVTEKGKDVELRCDPISGHTALYWYRQSLGQGLEFLIYFQGNSAPDKSGLPSDRFSAERTGGSVSTLTIQRTQQEDSAVYLCASSPGQLNTEAFFGQGTRLTVV.

CDR3 nucleotide sequence: TGTGCCAGCAGCAAAGGTAAGGGGGCTGCTGGAAACACCATATATTTT. It is translated as CASSKGKGAAGNTIYF. This chain links TRBV21-1 with TRBJ1-3; the table assigns TRBD1, which was not confirmed against the DNA. TRBV21-1 is given as a pseudogene. This CDR3 has 16 amino acids.

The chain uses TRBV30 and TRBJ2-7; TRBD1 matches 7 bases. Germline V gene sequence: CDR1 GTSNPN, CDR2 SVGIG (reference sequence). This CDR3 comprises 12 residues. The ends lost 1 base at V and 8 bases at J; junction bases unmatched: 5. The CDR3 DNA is TGTGCCTGGAGTGCCGACAGGGATAAGCAGTACTTC. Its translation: CAWSADRDKQYF.

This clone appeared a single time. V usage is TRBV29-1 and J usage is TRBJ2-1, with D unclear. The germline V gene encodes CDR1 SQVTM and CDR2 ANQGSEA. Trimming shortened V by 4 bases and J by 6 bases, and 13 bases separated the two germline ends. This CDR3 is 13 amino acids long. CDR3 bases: TGCAGCGTTGGCCCCGCAGCGATCAATGAGCAGTTCTTC. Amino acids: CSVGPAAINEQFF.

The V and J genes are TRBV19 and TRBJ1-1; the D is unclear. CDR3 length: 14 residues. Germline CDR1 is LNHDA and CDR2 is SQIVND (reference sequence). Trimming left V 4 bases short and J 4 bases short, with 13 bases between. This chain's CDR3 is CASSTPTETTEAFF. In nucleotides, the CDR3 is TGTGCCAGTAGTACCCCGACGGAAACCACTGAAGCTTTCTTT.

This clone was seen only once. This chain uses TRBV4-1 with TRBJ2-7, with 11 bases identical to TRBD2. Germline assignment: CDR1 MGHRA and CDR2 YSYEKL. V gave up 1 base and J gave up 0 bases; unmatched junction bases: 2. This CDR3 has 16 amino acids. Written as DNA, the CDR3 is TGCGCCAGCAGCCAAGTTAGCGGGAGGGTCTCCTACGAGCAGTACTTC. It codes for CASSQVSGRVSYEQYF.

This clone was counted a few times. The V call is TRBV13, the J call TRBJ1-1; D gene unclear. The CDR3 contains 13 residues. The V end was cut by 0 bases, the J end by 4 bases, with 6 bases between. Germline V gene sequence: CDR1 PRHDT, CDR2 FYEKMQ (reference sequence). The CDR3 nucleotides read TGTGCCAGCAGCTTAGGGACGGGCACTGAAGCTTTCTTT. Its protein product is CASSLGTGTEAFF.

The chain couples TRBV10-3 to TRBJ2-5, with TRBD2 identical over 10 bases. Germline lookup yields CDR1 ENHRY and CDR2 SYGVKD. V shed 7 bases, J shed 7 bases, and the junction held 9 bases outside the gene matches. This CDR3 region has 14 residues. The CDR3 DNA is TGTGCCATCACCTCTAGCGGGAGCGTAGGGACCCAGTACTTC. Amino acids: CAITSSGSVGTQYF.

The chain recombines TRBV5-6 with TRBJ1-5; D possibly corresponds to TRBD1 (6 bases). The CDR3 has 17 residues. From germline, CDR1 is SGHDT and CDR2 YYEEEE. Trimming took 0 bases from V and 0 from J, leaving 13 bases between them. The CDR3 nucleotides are TGTGCCAGCAGCTTGGAGGGGGGCGGCTATAGCAATCAGCCCCAGCATTTT. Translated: CASSLEGGGYSNQPQHF. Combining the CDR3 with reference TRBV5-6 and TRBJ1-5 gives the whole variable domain DAGVTQSPTHLIKTRGQQVTLRCSPKSGHDTVSWYQQALGQGPQFIFQYYEEEERQRGNFPDRFSGHQFPNYSSELNVNALLLGDSALYLCASSLEGGGYSNQPQHFGDGTRLSIL.

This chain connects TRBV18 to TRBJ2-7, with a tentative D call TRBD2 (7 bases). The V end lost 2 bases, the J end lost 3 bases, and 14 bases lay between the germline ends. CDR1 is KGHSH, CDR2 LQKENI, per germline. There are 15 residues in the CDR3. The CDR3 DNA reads TGTGCCAGCTCACCAGGTGAGGGGGGGTTCTACGAGCAGTACTTC. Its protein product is CASSPGEGGFYEQYF.